This TCR beta chain was sequenced for a study of blood T cells in healthy people across ages. Using a J-beta primer mix together with a sample-barcoded 5' primer, a second PCR was run for roughly 7 to 11 cycles. TCRdb called the 5' RACE reads again in MiXCR, with one record for every CDR3 protein. Seen here are approximately 700,000 distinct CDR3 sequences, roughly 32% observed once, and the top ten hold 15%. The trim removed 1 base at V and 2 bases at J, leaving 7 bases unmatched. Germline V gene lookup returns CDR1 SGHDT and CDR2 YYEEEE. The CDR3 sequence is 17 residues long. This clonotype occurred many times.

The V gene is TRBV5-6, the J gene TRBJ2-1; 9 bases line up with TRBD2. The TCR was taken from a woman of 80 years or more in good health. The sequencing input was blood. The CDR3 is CASSLNPLAGPYNEQFF. The CDR3 nucleotides are TGTGCCAGCAGCTTGAATCCCCTAGCGGGGCCCTACAATGAGCAGTTCTTC.